These 26 T cell receptor beta chains came from one sample sequenced in a study of STAT3 mutations in large granular lymphocyte leukemia (dated by TCRdb to between 2019 and 2020). The paper as a whole reports these results and caveats: Every T-LGLL patient showed at least one immunodominant TCRbeta clonotype, and about half showed multiple immunodominant subclonotypes.

What these receptors recognize is not known. The library came from the immunoSEQ multiplex PCR assay. TCRdb provides this immuneACCESS table in a form limited to in-frame rearrangements. Some clones are lacking; in checked studies, under half of them reflect an unresolved V gene, and why the rest are absent is not known. Within this sample are 37,000 or so clones, with around nine tenths of them counted one time only. The ten most abundant clones make up 0.4% to 0.5% of the sample. Sequences were obtained from PBMCs. These receptor sequences come from a human donor with T large granular lymphocyte leukemia. Some clones in this sample may be carry-over from other donors' samples.

The DNA of the CDR3 is TGTGCCAGCAGCCGACAGGGTCGAACGGCAGCAGATACGCAGTATTTT. Its protein is CASSRQGRTAADTQYF. The chain uses TRBV11-2 and TRBJ2-3, with 7 nucleotides matching TRBD1. CDR1 is SGHAT and CDR2 is FQNNGV in the germline V gene. The CDR3 length is 16 residues. With 5 bases clipped from V and 4 bases from J, the junction kept 12 bases outside the gene matches.

The rearrangement joins TRBV5-1 to TRBJ2-4, with D possibly matching TRBD1 (5 bases). The V end lost 5 bases, the J end lost 5 bases, and 14 bases lay between the germline ends. CDR3 length equals 14 residues. Looked up from germline, CDR1 is SGHRS and CDR2 is YFSETQ. This CDR3 reads CASRIQGSENIQYF. DNA for the CDR3: TGCGCCAGCAGGATTCAGGGAAGCGAAAACATTCAGTACTTC.

V usage is TRBV5-1 and J usage is TRBJ2-2; 10 positions match TRBD1. CDR1 SGHRS and CDR2 YFSETQ come from the germline V gene. The CDR3 extends over 16 amino acids. V shed 3 bases and J 5 bases; nucleotides not matched to a gene: 7. The CDR3 DNA follows: TGCGCCAGCAGCTCCCGCGGGACAGGGGTAACCGGGGAGCTGTTTTTT. It codes for CASSSRGTGVTGELFF.

The V gene is TRBV7-8, the J gene TRBJ1-3; D unclear. Between the trimmed V and J ends, which lost 5 bases and 1 base, there was a span of 18 bases. The germline gives CDR1 SGHVS, CDR2 FQNEAQ. The CDR3 runs to 17 residues. The CDR3, as DNA: TGTGCCAGCAGCCGCAACGTGGGGTCCACGTCTGGAAACACCATATATTTT. Encoded protein: CASSRNVGSTSGNTIYF.

The chain joins TRBV7-9 to TRBJ1-6; TRBD1 might be the D (5 bases). The germline V gene encodes CDR1 SEHNR and CDR2 FQNEAQ (reference sequence). V was shortened by 4 bases and J by 8 bases, with 15 bases between the two germline ends. The CDR3 has 15 residues. The DNA for the CDR3 is TGTGCCAGCAGCTCCCATAGGGGCGCTGATTCACCCCTCCACTTT. This encodes CASSSHRGADSPLHF.

The chain is built from TRBV4-1 and TRBJ2-7; 8 bases match TRBD1. V dropped 4 bases and J dropped 0; count of bases not matched to a gene: 8. The CDR3 sequence is 16 residues long. CDR1 is MGHRA, CDR2 YSYEKL, per germline. In DNA form, the CDR3 reads TGCGCCAGCAGCCTTGGGACAGGACCTTTCTCCTACGAGCAGTACTTC. Its protein is CASSLGTGPFSYEQYF.

The chain links TRBV18 to TRBJ2-5; D is uncertain. Germline values: CDR1 KGHSH, CDR2 LQKENI. V was cut by 2 bases and J by 5 bases, with 9 bases left in between. This CDR3 spans 13 amino acids. CDR3 loop: CASSPVPPETQYF. CDR3 bases: TGTGCCAGCTCACCAGTCCCGCCCGAGACCCAGTACTTC.

This chain links TRBV5-4 with TRBJ1-1; D perhaps matches TRBD1 (6 bases). Germline CDR1 SGHNT, CDR2 YYREEE (reference sequence). With 0 bases removed from V and 4 bases from J, the gap between germline ends came to 13 bases. This CDR3 contains 15 residues. The CDR3 is CASSLARGLGTEAFF. CDR3 bases: TGTGCCAGCAGCTTGGCTCGGGGGCTGGGCACTGAAGCTTTCTTT. The variable domain in full, with the rest retrieved from reference TRBV5-4 and TRBJ1-1, is ETGVTQSPTHLIKTRGQQVTLRCSSQSGHNTVSWYQQALGQGPQFIFQYYREEENGRGNFPPRFSGLQFPNYSSELNVNALELDDSALYLCASSLARGLGTEAFFGQGTRLTVV.

This sequence joins TRBV18 and TRBJ1-4, with 8 bases matching TRBD1. Germline values: CDR1 KGHSH, CDR2 LQKENI. The CDR3 is made up of 16 amino acids. J was trimmed by 6 bases and V by 4 bases; bases with no gene match: 10. CDR3 in amino acids: CASSRSTGAVDEKLFF. Written as DNA, the CDR3 is TGTGCCAGCTCACGGTCGACAGGGGCCGTGGATGAAAAACTGTTTTTT.

In this sample, this clone turned up a few times. The chain recombines TRBV10-3 with TRBJ2-3; D unresolved. Germline CDR1 and CDR2: ENHRY and SYGVKD. Trimming left V 11 bases short and J 0 bases short, with 12 bases between. The CDR3 has 13 residues. As DNA, the CDR3 is TGTGCCGTAAGGATGTCTAGCACAGATACGCAGTATTTT. The encoded protein is CAVRMSSTDTQYF.

The chain carries TRBV29-1 and TRBJ1-1, with 8 positions matching TRBD1. The CDR3 is made up of 15 amino acids. Germline lookup yields CDR1 SQVTM and CDR2 ANQGSEA. V gave up 1 base and J gave up 5 bases; unmatched junction bases: 9. CDR3 in amino acids: CSVEVQGAIRTEAFF. For the CDR3, the DNA is TGCAGCGTTGAAGTCCAGGGGGCAATCAGGACTGAAGCTTTCTTT. Together with reference TRBV29-1 and TRBJ1-1, the CDR3 gives the full variable domain: SAVISQKPSRDICQRGTSLTIQCQVDSQVTMMFWYRQQPGQSLTLIATANQGSEATYESGFVIDKFPISRPNLTFSTLTVSNMSPEDSSIYLCSVEVQGAIRTEAFFGQGTRLTVV.

The gene calls are TRBV7-2 and TRBJ2-7; no reliable D call. V was pared by 1 base and J by 8 bases, with 30 bases between. The CDR3 loop spans 19 amino acids. Germline V CDR1 and CDR2: SGHTA, FQGNSA. The CDR3 DNA reads TGTGCCAGCAGCTTAGTTAGTACGAAAGCCTACCGTGAAGACACAAAGCAGTACTTC. Protein: CASSLVSTKAYREDTKQYF.

The genes are TRBV19 and TRBJ2-5; D may be TRBD2 (5 bases). Trimming shortened V by 3 bases and J by 1 base, and 12 bases separated the two germline ends. Germline CDR1 and CDR2: LNHDA and SQIVND (reference sequence). There are 15 residues in the CDR3. For the CDR3, the DNA is TGTGCCAGTAGTATTGGGCTTGGGAGCCAAGAGACCCAGTACTTC. It yields the protein CASSIGLGSQETQYF.

This chain joins TRBV4-3 and TRBJ2-7; 16 nucleotides agree with TRBD2. The CDR3 is 16 residues long. Germline V CDR1 and CDR2: LGHNA, YSLEER. V shed 4 bases and J 2 bases; nucleotides not matched to a gene: 2. The CDR3 loop is CASSPGTSGGAYEQYF. DNA of the CDR3: TGCGCCAGCAGCCCTGGGACTAGCGGGGGGGCCTACGAGCAGTACTTC.

This clone was counted a single time. The rearrangement links TRBV4-2 to TRBJ1-2, with a weak D call TRBD1 (5 bases). V was pared by 1 base and J by 8 bases, with 20 bases between. This CDR3 is built from 16 residues. Germline assignment: CDR1 LGHNA and CDR2 YNFKEQ. DNA of the CDR3: TGTGCCAGCAGCCAAGGGGCGGGTGGTAGAGGGGAGGGCTACACCTTC. This codes for CASSQGAGGRGEGYTF.

The chain joins TRBV5-1 to TRBJ1-1; D is unclear. The CDR3 is 14 residues long. Trimming shortened V by 0 bases and J by 6 bases, and 12 bases separated the two germline ends. Germline values: CDR1 SGHRS, CDR2 YFSETQ. For the CDR3, the DNA is TGCGCCAGCAGCTTGGGGACGAGAATGGCTGAAGCTTTCTTT. Translating gives CASSLGTRMAEAFF.

The genes are TRBV13 and TRBJ1-6; unclear D gene. This CDR3 comprises 15 residues. The V gene's germline CDR1 is PRHDT and CDR2 FYEKMQ (reference sequence). Trimming removed 2 bases from V and 0 bases from J, with 5 bases in between. DNA for the CDR3: TGTGCCAGCAGCTTACAAAGCTCCTATAATTCACCCCTCCACTTT. It encodes CASSLQSSYNSPLHF.

The chain combines TRBV6-5 with TRBJ2-2; TRBD1 is a possible D gene (6 bases). V lost 4 bases, J lost 1 base, and 10 bases lay in between. The CDR3 is 15 amino acids. The V gene's germline CDR1 is MNHEY and CDR2 SVGAGI. The CDR3 here is CASSSPGQNTGELFF. Written as DNA, the CDR3 is TGTGCCAGCAGTTCCCCGGGACAGAACACCGGGGAGCTGTTTTTT.

The genes are TRBV4-1 and TRBJ1-1; 8 bases map to TRBD1. This CDR3 is 15 amino acids long. Trimming removed 0 bases from V and 1 base from J; junction bases left unmatched: 1. The germline V gene has CDR1 MGHRA and CDR2 YSYEKL. CDR3 region: CASSQEDRANTEAFF. For the CDR3, the DNA is TGCGCCAGCAGCCAAGAGGACAGGGCGAACACTGAAGCTTTCTTT.

The J gene is TRBJ2-6, the V gene TRBV6-4; D remains unclear. The CDR3 length is 16 residues. V was trimmed by 0 bases and J by 0 bases, leaving 6 bases between them. The V gene's germline CDR1 is MRHNA and CDR2 SNTAGT. CDR3 sequence (DNA): TGTGCCAGCAGTGACTCGATTAGCTCTGGGGCCAACGTCCTGACTTTC. Translated: CASSDSISSGANVLTF.

Written as DNA, the CDR3 is TGTGCCAGCACAGGGGCCTACGAGCAGTACTTC. This translates into CASTGAYEQYF. The chain carries TRBV7-9 and TRBJ2-7, with D possibly matching TRBD1 (6 bases). Germline CDR1 reads SEHNR; CDR2 reads FQNEAQ (reference sequence). Trimming pared 7 bases from V and 2 bases from J, leaving 6 bases between. The CDR3 consists of 11 residues.

The chain couples TRBV29-1 to TRBJ1-2, with a weak D call TRBD1 (5 bases). Germline-derived CDR1 and CDR2 are SQVTM and ANQGSEA. The V and J ends lost 8 bases and 8 bases respectively, with 18 bases between them. CDR3 size: 12 residues. The CDR3 reads CSSGTLSYGYTF. Here the CDR3 DNA reads TGCAGCTCAGGGACCCTCTCCTACGGCTACACCTTC.

The gene calls are TRBV19 and TRBJ2-7; D not certain. CDR1 LNHDA and CDR2 SQIVND come from the germline V gene (reference sequence). V gave up 4 bases and J gave up 0 bases, with 10 bases separating them. CDR3 size: 14 residues. This CDR3 is CASSRSFASYEQYV. The CDR3 DNA reads TGTGCCAGTAGTAGGTCGTTTGCCTCCTACGAGCAGTACGTC.

V and J are TRBV7-2 and TRBJ1-2; D is uncertain. The CDR3 covers 12 residues. The V and J ends lost 1 base and 5 bases respectively, with 5 bases between them. CDR1 is SGHTA, CDR2 FQGNSA, per germline. In DNA form, the CDR3 reads TGTGCCAGCAGCTTAGTAGGGTATGGCTACACCTTC. Translation gives CASSLVGYGYTF.

The chain carries TRBV28 and TRBJ2-1; unclear D gene. In germline, CDR1 is MDHEN, CDR2 SYDVKM. This CDR3 is built from 12 residues. The V end lost 5 bases, the J end lost 8 bases, and 10 bases lay between the germline ends. The DNA of the CDR3 is TGTGCCAGCAGTCGCGCGGTCGATGAGCAGTTCTTC. This translates into CASSRAVDEQFF.

The chain uses TRBV5-6 and TRBJ1-5; no firm D call. V was clipped by 2 bases and J by 1 base, with 7 bases between them. From germline, CDR1 is SGHDT and CDR2 YYEEEE. The CDR3 spans 14 residues. DNA for the CDR3: TGTGCCAGCAGCTTTAGAGAAAGCAATCAGCCCCAGCATTTT. Residues: CASSFRESNQPQHF.